The sample holds a few counts of the clone carrying this TCR beta chain. The germline CDR1 and CDR2 sequences are SGDLS and YYNGEE. The CDR3 runs to 15 residues. Trimming took off 4 bases at V and 0 bases at J, with 11 bases between the two ends. This specimen comes from a study of blood T cell repertoires in COVID-19. Looking at the study overall: Samples came from the United States, Italy and Spain, spanning acute and convalescent COVID-19. Nucleic acid was either cDNA or gDNA, and it came from T cells, B-cell-depleted T cells, or PBMCs.

In the authors' methods: Reference gene primers were amplified, and this amplification served to estimate nucleated cell counts. Data came from immunoSEQ multiplex PCR; TCRdb stores just in-frame clones and leaves some out. V, J and clone size are those of that table, while D and trimming were read from the DNA. Found here are more than 250,000 clones, 70% to 90% of them singletons; the top ten hold 4.6%. The TCR was taken from a man aged 55 to 70 who had recovered from COVID-19. The rearrangement joins TRBV9 to TRBJ1-3; D is unclear. What was sequenced was peripheral blood. The CDR3 coding sequence is TGTGCCAGCAGCCGCAGCGTGGTCTCTGGAAACACCATATATTTT. Protein: CASSRSVVSGNTIYF.